These T cell receptor beta chains were read from a single sample in a study of T-cell memory formation after mild COVID-19. TCRdb ran MiXCR on the 5' RACE reads and lists one entry per CDR3 protein. This sample has about 150,000 distinct CDR3 sequences, with about 14% found just once. Sequenced input: PBMCs or a T cell subset sorted from them (not recorded which). The receptors stem from an adult woman who had mild COVID-19 (a few samples of this study predate the infection). Cell type and time point are not known. CDR3s include the opening cysteine and the closing phenylalanine or tryptophan. A row's size may be missing; if present it is once, few, many or a size class.

len: 13
v_gene: TRBV29-1
abundance: few
CDR3aa: CSVLGGENYGYTF

len: 14
v_gene: TRBV7-9
abundance: .
CDR3aa: CASSLVGALYEQYF

len: 12
v_gene: TRBV6-5
abundance: few
CDR3aa: CASRSGSGGYTF

len: 13
v_gene: TRBV5-1
abundance: few
CDR3aa: CASSLGYKETQYF

len: 13
v_gene: TRBV24-1
abundance: few
CDR3aa: CATGLARNNEQFF

len: 16
v_gene: TRBV5-1
abundance: few
CDR3aa: CASSQARLAGGGEQFF

len: 14
v_gene: TRBV7-9
abundance: few
CDR3aa: CASRQEGSYNEQFF

len: 13
v_gene: TRBV7-8
abundance: .
CDR3aa: CASSLGPYYEQYF

len: 16
v_gene: TRBV20-1
abundance: .
CDR3aa: CSARPRDRWSGNTIYF

len: 18
v_gene: TRBV5-1
abundance: few
CDR3aa: CASSPGTSGGLSYIGQYF

len: 12
v_gene: TRBV10-3
abundance: .
CDR3aa: CAISETGQGTFF

len: 15
v_gene: TRBV11-2
abundance: .
CDR3aa: CASSLAAGSVYGYTF

len: 16
v_gene: TRBV27
abundance: few
CDR3aa: CASSLFSGGAGDTQYF

len: 14
v_gene: TRBV5-1
abundance: few
CDR3aa: CASSLVTEQETQYF

len: 16
v_gene: TRBV7-2
abundance: .
CDR3aa: CASSLALAGGADTQYF

len: 16
v_gene: TRBV7-2
abundance: .
CDR3aa: CASSLEGPVRSYEQYF

len: 14
v_gene: TRBV7-6
abundance: .
CDR3aa: CASSFWTDGTEQYF

len: 14
v_gene: TRBV10-3
abundance: many
CDR3aa: CAISESTGQGRTFF

len: 15
v_gene: TRBV7-9
abundance: .
CDR3aa: CASSLGDRTNEKLFF

len: 15
v_gene: TRBV5-1
abundance: few
CDR3aa: CASSPSGANTYEQYF

len: 14
v_gene: TRBV11-1
abundance: .
CDR3aa: CASSFAGGTYEQYF

len: 13
v_gene: TRBV9
abundance: .
CDR3aa: CASSVVRDNEQFF

len: 15
v_gene: TRBV20-1
abundance: few
CDR3aa: CSARGITGGSYEQYF

len: 15
v_gene: TRBV5-1
abundance: few
CDR3aa: CASRLGGVTNYGYTF

len: 12
v_gene: TRBV19
abundance: few
CDR3aa: CASKGGVSPLHF

len: 16
v_gene: TRBV9
abundance: few
CDR3aa: CASSPHRGTDLIGLFF

len: 16
v_gene: TRBV2
abundance: few
CDR3aa: CASRGLAESSTDTQYF

len: 18
v_gene: TRBV20-1
abundance: few
CDR3aa: CSARLRNSVAGRGNEQFF

len: 11
v_gene: TRBV30
abundance: few
CDR3aa: CAWSDVNEQFF

len: 16
v_gene: TRBV23-1
abundance: .
CDR3aa: CASAPRRTGLIKELFF

len: 15
v_gene: TRBV13
abundance: many
CDR3aa: CASSSLSSGSNEQYF